This record concerns one TCR beta chain sequence. Its antigen remains unknown. The data belong to a study of T-cell memory formation after mild COVID-19. Study background: TCR clusters showed largely donor specificity. Whole-study results and caveats: Mostly located in CM and EM were contracting CD4+ clones, with contracting CD8+ clones located in EMRA. That cross-reactive memory joined was suggested by some responding clones appearing in pre-infection memory.

MiXCR, applied by TCRdb to the 5' RACE reads, yields one record per CDR3 protein. Of approximately 500,000 distinct CDR3 sequences in the sample, roughly 25% were seen once. Trimming cost V 8 bases and J 8 bases, with 18 bases left between them. The CDR3 consists of 13 residues. The sequencing sample was made of PBMCs or a T cell subset sorted from them (not recorded which). This sequence joins TRBV12-3 or TRBV12-4 and TRBJ1-2; D gene uncertain. This sequence originates from an adult woman who had mild COVID-19 (a few samples of this study predate the infection). Cell type and time point are not known. CDR3 sequence reads: CASRGEGNEGYTF. The CDR3, as DNA: TGTGCCAGCCGCGGAGAAGGGAACGAAGGCTACACCTTC.